A selection of T cell receptor beta chains follows, all from one sample in a study of blood T cells in healthy people across ages. TCRdb passed the 5' RACE reads through MiXCR, listing each CDR3 protein once. The data hold some 900,000 distinct CDR3 sequences, with under 50% observed a single time. Material for sequencing was blood. The receptors here all came from a man aged 25-45 years in good health. Both conserved end residues are part of each CDR3. The D gene is left open where the match is weak. Clone size is stated in some rows and not others, as once, few, many or a class when expanded.

>TRBV7-2|TRBD1|TRBJ2-7|-
TGTGCCAGCAGCTTAGAACAGGGGGCCCACTACGAGCAGTACTTC
CASSLEQGAHYEQYF
>TRBV25-1|-|TRBJ1-5|-
TGTGCCAGCAGTGAAGGGGGGTACTATCAGCCCCAGCATTTT
CASSEGGYYQPQHF
>TRBV7-2|-|TRBJ2-5|many
TGTGCCAGCAGCCGATCTAGCGCTGAGACCCAGTACTTC
CASSRSSAETQYF
>TRBV2|TRBD1|TRBJ2-4|-
TGTGCCGGCAGTTATTCCGGGACAGGGAACATTCAGTACTTC
CAGSYSGTGNIQYF
>TRBV2|TRBD2|TRBJ2-7|-
TGTGCCAGCAGTGACGGCGGGGGGTACTCCTACGAGCAGTACTTC
CASSDGGGYSYEQYF
>TRBV3-1|-|TRBJ2-5|-
TGTGCCAGCAGCCAAGATTATTGGACGGTAGGGGTCAAGACCCAGTACTTC
CASSQDYWTVGVKTQYF
>TRBV29-1|TRBD1|TRBJ2-1|many
TGCAGCGTGGCCCCGGGACAGGGCAATGAGCAGTTCTTC
CSVAPGQGNEQFF
>TRBV4-2|TRBD2|TRBJ2-3|few
TGTGCCAGCAGCCAAGATGTCCTAGCGGGGGCTACGCAGTATTTT
CASSQDVLAGATQYF
>TRBV28|TRBD1|TRBJ2-3|few
TGTGCCAGCACACCGGGACAGGGAAGGAATACGCAGTATTTT
CASTPGQGRNTQYF
>TRBV2|-|TRBJ2-1|few
TGTGCCAGCCACCGAGAGGGACCGTCTCGTGAGCAGTTCTTC
CASHREGPSREQFF
>TRBV3-1|-|TRBJ1-5|-
TGTGCCAGCAGCCTCCCAAGGAAAAACAATCAGCCCCAGCATTTT
CASSLPRKNNQPQHF
>TRBV28|-|TRBJ1-6|few
TGTGCCAGCACCAACGGGGGGAAGAATTCACCCCTCCACTTT
CASTNGGKNSPLHF
>TRBV29-1|-|TRBJ2-7|many
TGCAGCGTTGAAGAGGGATACGAGCAGTACTTC
CSVEEGYEQYF
>TRBV4-3|TRBD2|TRBJ2-3|-
TGCGCCAGCAGCCCCTCGAGCGGGGGCCACCGCACAGATACGCAGTATTTT
CASSPSSGGHRTDTQYF
>TRBV20-1|TRBD1|TRBJ2-1|-
TGCAGTGCTAGGACAGGGGGCTATCACAATGAGCAGTTCTTC
CSARTGGYHNEQFF
>TRBV7-9|-|TRBJ1-5|many
TGTGCCAGCAGCTTAGACGGTCAGCCCCAGCATTTT
CASSLDGQPQHF
>TRBV7-9|-|TRBJ2-1|-
TGTGCCAGCAGATCTACACCTGGGGTGCCCATCAATGAGCAGTTCTTC
CASRSTPGVPINEQFF
>TRBV18|-|TRBJ2-1|-
TGTGCCAGCGCAGGGGCGGACAATGAGCAGTTCTTC
CASAGADNEQFF